This T cell receptor (beta chain) was captured by sequencing in a study of cytotoxic CD8 clonotypes in ibrutinib-treated CLL. Study overall: The sample average was 255,043 productive templates and just under 95,000 productive rearrangements. Study-wide results and caveats: In sustained-remission versus progressing patients, sampling times differed.

Remarks on this clone: The antigen is undetermined.

There are 16 residues in the CDR3. The V gene's germline CDR1 is SGHRS and CDR2 YFSETQ. Trimming took 0 bases from V and 9 from J, leaving 21 bases between them. With sequencing, the targeted depth ranged from 1 in 200,000 to 1 in 1 million T cells. The method was immunoSEQ multiplex PCR; TCRdb's version includes in-frame clones alone and lacks a portion of them. The profile covers about 310,000 clones, with 80% appearing a single time and about 6.7% taken by the ten largest. The chain couples TRBV5-1 to TRBJ1-1; D gene uncertain. The TCR comes from a human donor with chronic lymphocytic leukemia. The specimen was PBMCs, collected before ibrutinib treatment. CDR3 coding DNA: TGCGCCAGCAGCTTGGAAGGCCGATGGGTTGATCAAAAAGCTTTCTTT. Translated, it gives CASSLEGRWVDQKAFF.